The 8 T cell receptor beta chains presented below share a single source sample, sequenced in a study of OX40 agonist ivuxolimab in advanced cancers. Generated by immunoSEQ multiplex PCR, the TCRdb table keeps only in-frame clones and is missing some. This table has roughly 58,000 clones, around 77% appearing once. Source: CD4+ or CD8+ T cells sorted from blood, taken in a trial of the OX40 agonist ivuxolimab. The receptors derive from an adult with an advanced solid tumor such as melanoma, head and neck, liver or kidney cancer.

The V gene is TRBV5-1, the J gene TRBJ2-5; 9 bases are a match to TRBD2. The J call may be faulty, since TRBJ2-7 better matches the DNA end. The V gene's germline CDR1 is SGHRS and CDR2 YFSETQ. There are 17 residues in the CDR3. CDR3 coding DNA: TGCGCCAGCAGCTTGGAAGCGGGAGGCAGCATAAGGAACGAGCAGTACTTC. This encodes CASSLEAGGSIRNEQYF.

This clone was counted a few times. The rearrangement uses TRBV2 and TRBJ1-4; D remains unclear. Trimming took off 6 bases at V and 8 bases at J, with 13 bases between the two ends. This CDR3 region has 13 residues. CDR1 is SNHLY, CDR2 FYNNEI, per germline. Written as DNA, the CDR3 is TGTGCCAGCAGATTTCAGGAGAGGGAAAAACTGTTTTTT. Translated, it gives CASRFQEREKLFF.

V gene TRBV28 combines with J gene TRBJ1-5; TRBD1 matches 8 bases. Trimming at V came to 2 bases and at J to 2 bases, leaving 2 bases not matched to a gene. The CDR3 covers 15 residues. Germline-derived CDR1 and CDR2 are MDHEN and SYDVKM. CDR3 nucleotide sequence: TGTGCCAGCAGTTTACAGGGGGCTCGCAATCAGCCCCAGCATTTT. The encoded protein is CASSLQGARNQPQHF.

V usage is TRBV19 and J usage is TRBJ1-1; D is possibly TRBD1 (6 bases). The CDR3 has 14 residues. CDR1 is LNHDA, CDR2 SQIVND, per germline (reference sequence). The V gene lost 7 bases and the J gene lost 3 bases, with 15 bases spanning the gap. This CDR3 reads CASTDRPIDTEAFF. The CDR3 nucleotides are TGTGCCAGTACCGACAGGCCTATCGACACTGAAGCTTTCTTT.

This rearrangement joins TRBV7-2 to TRBJ2-5, with D unclear. The germline V gene has CDR1 SGHTA and CDR2 FQGNSA. The CDR3 length is 16 residues. Trimming shortened V by 1 base and J by 2 bases, and 14 bases separated the two germline ends. CDR3 sequence: CASSLDGFLLQETQYF. The CDR3 bases are TGTGCCAGCAGCTTAGATGGGTTTCTTCTACAAGAGACCCAGTACTTC. The full variable domain, in which reference TRBV7-2 and TRBJ2-5 provide the parts outside the CDR3, is GAGVSQSPSNKVTEKGKDVELRCDPISGHTALYWYRQSLGQGLEFLIYFQGNSAPDKSGLPSDRFSAERTGGSVSTLTIQRTQQEDSAVYLCASSLDGFLLQETQYFGPGTRLLVL.

The rearrangement links TRBV5-1 to TRBJ2-7; 7 bases are a match to TRBD1. J lost 9 bases, V lost 0 bases, and 15 bases had no gene match. This CDR3 is built from 16 residues. Per germline, CDR1 SGHRS and CDR2 YFSETQ. CDR3 DNA: TGCGCCAGCAGCTTGGTCGGGACAGTGCCCCTCATCGGGCAGTACTTC. It is translated as CASSLVGTVPLIGQYF.

This chain connects TRBV27 to TRBJ2-5, with TRBD2 matching 11 bases. Gene TRBJ2-7 matches the end of the DNA better, so the J call may be wrong. This CDR3 is built from 19 residues. CDR1 is MNHEY, CDR2 SMNVEV, per germline (reference sequence). The CDR3 loop reads CASSLYPPRLAGGIYEQYF. The CDR3 DNA follows: TGTGCCAGCAGTTTATATCCCCCCCGGCTAGCGGGAGGTATCTACGAGCAGTACTTC.

This clone showed up many times. The chain uses TRBV2 and TRBJ2-3; tentative D call: TRBD2 (5 bases). The CDR3 extends over 14 amino acids. Looked up from germline, CDR1 is SNHLY and CDR2 is FYNNEI. V was shortened by 4 bases and J by 2 bases, with 10 bases between the two germline ends. The CDR3 DNA follows: TGTGCCAGCAGTGCGAACCGGGACACAGATACGCAGTATTTT. This codes for CASSANRDTDTQYF.